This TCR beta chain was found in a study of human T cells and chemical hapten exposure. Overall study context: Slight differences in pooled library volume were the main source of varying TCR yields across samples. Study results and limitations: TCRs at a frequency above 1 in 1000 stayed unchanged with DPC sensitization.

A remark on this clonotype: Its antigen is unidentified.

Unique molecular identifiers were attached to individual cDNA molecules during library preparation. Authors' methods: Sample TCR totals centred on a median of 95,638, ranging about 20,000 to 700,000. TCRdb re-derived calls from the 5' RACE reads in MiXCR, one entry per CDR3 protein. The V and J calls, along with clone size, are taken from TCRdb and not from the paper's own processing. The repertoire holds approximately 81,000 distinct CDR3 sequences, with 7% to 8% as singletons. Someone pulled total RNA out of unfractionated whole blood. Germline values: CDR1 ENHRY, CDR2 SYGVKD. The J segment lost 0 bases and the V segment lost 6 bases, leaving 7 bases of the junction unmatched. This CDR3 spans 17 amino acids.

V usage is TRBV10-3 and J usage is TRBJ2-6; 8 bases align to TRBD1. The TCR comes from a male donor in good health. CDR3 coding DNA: TGTGCCATCAGCGGACAGGGACCCGGCTCTGGGGCCAACGTCCTGACTTTC. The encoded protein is CAISGQGPGSGANVLTF.